This T cell receptor beta chain came from a study of OX40 agonist ivuxolimab in advanced cancers. Study information: Patients were roughly 83% male with ages roughly 20 to 90, mean 60. Enrollees could have had prior anti-PD-1, anti-PD-L1 or anti-CTLA-4 therapy, which under 50% had received.

In regard to this clone: What it binds is not known.

Broader study findings: Doses of 0.1 to 3.0 mg/kg were accompanied by clonal expansion of CD4+ and CD8+ blood T cells by week 6.

The CDR3 loop spans 14 amino acids. CDR1 SGDLS and CDR2 YYNGEE come from the germline V gene. The trim removed 0 bases at V and 10 bases at J, leaving 8 bases unmatched. Clones were read by immunoSEQ multiplex PCR, and TCRdb kept only the in-frame ones, dropping some. Of 65,000 to 95,000 clones in the sample, around 80% were seen once. This sequence was found in an adult with an advanced solid tumor such as melanoma, head and neck, liver or kidney cancer. The sequencing here drew on CD4+ or CD8+ T cells sorted from blood, taken in a trial of the OX40 agonist ivuxolimab. The rearrangement links TRBV9 to TRBJ1-2; 8 bases match TRBD1. The CDR3 region has the DNA TGTGCCAGCAGCGTAGGTATGACAGGGGCTTACTACACCTTC. This codes for CASSVGMTGAYYTF.